Below, 3 T cell receptor beta chains from the same sample are listed, as sequenced in a study of blood T cell repertoires in COVID-19. The table came from immunoSEQ multiplex PCR; TCRdb's copy has only in-frame clones and leaves some out. The sample holds 210,000 or so clones, 78% seen once. The specimen sequenced was peripheral blood. These receptors were taken from an elderly woman with active or convalescent COVID-19.

V usage is TRBV19 and J usage is TRBJ1-6; the D gene is possibly TRBD1 (5 bases). This CDR3 region has 14 residues. Trimming left V 3 bases short and J 9 bases short, with 12 bases between. Germline V CDR1 and CDR2: LNHDA, SQIVND (reference sequence). The DNA for the CDR3 is TGTGCCAGTAGTATTTCGGTGGGGGGTTCACCCCTCCACTTT. Its protein product is CASSISVGGSPLHF.

The V gene is TRBV5-1, the J gene TRBJ2-1; D possibly corresponds to TRBD1 (6 bases). The germline gives CDR1 SGHRS, CDR2 YFSETQ. CDR3 size: 17 residues. Between the trimmed V and J ends, which lost 4 bases and 4 bases, there was a span of 21 bases. The CDR3 DNA sequence: TGCGCCAGCAGCCAGGCCCTCCTTGGGGGCGCATACAATGAGCAGTTCTTC. Translating it yields CASSQALLGGAYNEQFF.

This CDR3 is CASSQELVQGRKLFF. In DNA form, the CDR3 reads TGCGCCAGCAGCCAAGAATTGGTCCAGGGAAGAAAACTGTTTTTT. This chain links TRBV4-3 with TRBJ1-4, with D possibly being TRBD1 (5 bases). Deletions cut 0 bases from V and 10 bases from J, with 15 bases between. This CDR3 comprises 15 residues. CDR1 is LGHNA, CDR2 YSLEER, per germline.